This TCR beta chain was sequenced during a study of cytomegalovirus exposure and HLA in healthy donors (dated by TCRdb to 2017 to 2019). As for the study more broadly: An earlier analysis of under 600 of the donors reported 250 to 350 Gb of sequence data and 117 million unique TCR beta sequences from 150 million to 200 million T cells. An earlier analysis of several hundred of the donors used high-throughput TCR beta sequencing to judge whether each TCR beta V gene segment behaved as functional or pseudogenic. HLA typing covered class I and class II loci at four-digit resolution. Every discovery cohort repertoire had been produced on one sequencing platform. To predict cytomegalovirus infection status, the study combined high-throughput TCR immunosequencing, statistical association of individual TCRs with disease status, and machine learning. A later genetic analysis used genome-wide SNP genotypes for 398 of the 666 donors, treating that subset as a discovery cohort. Along with the 666-subject first cohort, a separate validation cohort of some 130 different subjects was used. Several DR-DQ haplotypes were treated as single units for association and clustering because of strong linkage in the cohort. Rather than using new phenotypic data, the later analysis identified candidate immune exposures from TCR beta sequences and from how often those sequences occurred across donors. The genetic ancestry cluster associated with self-reported Caucasian donors included around four fifths of the roughly 390 genotyped donors. The study aimed to test whether cataloging public T cell receptors could reveal signatures of past pathogen exposure. The number of donors typed differed by locus, with about 629-640 for A, B, C, DRB1 and DQB1, 522 for DQA1, nearly 610 for DPA1, and some 440 for DPB1. Donor age, sex, ethnicity and CMV serostatus were compiled alongside the repertoire data. The T cell repertoires of roughly 660 subjects were profiled by immunosequencing and related to cytomegalovirus serostatus. A later analysis re-analyzed previously published TCR beta repertoires from 550 to 700 donors and added high-resolution HLA genotyping to study TCR occurrence patterns. Among about 360 genotyped donors of the cohort, an average of approximately 250,000 unique TCR beta nucleotide sequences were sequenced per donor, roughly a sixth of them non-productive. About 320 gigabases of sequencing data and approximately 84 million unique TCR sequences were included in an early release covering 550 to 800 HLA-typed donors. Study-wide findings and limitations: A later analysis reported that several top co-occurrence clusters appeared linked to parvovirus B19, influenza, CMV and Epstein-Barr virus. For the cohort, immune exposure information was limited to CMV serostatus. While some public TCRs were present in many individuals, most TCR sequences turned up only very rarely across donors. The authors suggested that the approach could potentially be extended to other disease states and immunological phenotypes. A later analysis found that HLA-associated TCR beta chains were more clonally expanded and had lower generation probabilities than equally common non-associated chains. In a later analysis, TCR association rates were found to vary across HLA loci, with the most associated TCRs seen for DRB1 alleles and the fewest for HLA-C alleles. Presence/absence analyses assumed roughly uniform sequencing depth across donors, an assumption that may not hold. In a later analysis, most CMV-associated TCR beta chains were found to appear HLA-restricted, with HLA associations seemingly driven largely by CMV exposure. An earlier analysis of 450 to 750 of the donors showed that most TCR beta V segments appeared in productive rearrangements either about 87% or about 30% of the time, which broadly matched IMGT annotations. Over 15 rarely observed V segments, including chromosome 9 orphons, were excluded from the earlier analysis of almost 600 of the donors because counts were too low. This cohort had only TCR beta chains sequenced, and the lack of alpha or paired-chain data limited which features could be detected. The classifier was reported to diagnose cytomegalovirus status with high specificity and sensitivity in both the original cohort and the validation cohort. The sequencing pipeline was judged likely to have produced a cluster of highly shared sequence variants as a technical artifact. A later analysis associated 15,000 to 20,000 TCR beta sequences with specific HLA alleles at a false discovery rate of 0.05. A further reported finding was that TCR beta sequences accurately predicted the HLA-A and HLA-B alleles for most subjects in the first cohort. A few of the identified cytomegalovirus-associated TCR beta chains were confirmed in vitro to be specific for cytomegalovirus antigens. An association between a missense DCLRE1C variant and V-gene and J-gene trimming of TCR beta chains was found in a later genetic analysis and replicated in an independent cohort. Because some donors lacked HLA typing at each locus, the association tests relied only on the typed subset. In the study, approximately 150 TCR beta chains were listed as associated with cytomegalovirus. A later genetic analysis reported fewer N-insertions in productive TCRs among donors in an Asian-associated ancestry cluster than the roughly 700-donor mean. Because the 87-base-pair reads could not distinguish some IMGT-functional V segments, including TRBV6-2 and TRBV6-3, those segments were excluded. When HLA alleles, especially DR and DQ, strongly co-occurred, TCR associations were difficult to assign to individual alleles. Linkage disequilibrium might explain the correlated functional status among segregating V segments, but an unknown experimental factor could not be ruled out.

The library was produced with the immunoSEQ multiplex PCR assay. For the multiplex PCR, a mixture combining 60 forward primers for TCR Vbeta segments and 13 reverse primers for TCR Jbeta segments was used. A multiplex PCR assay on genomic DNA amplified the CDR3 region of rearranged TCR beta genes. The amplified TCR beta libraries were sequenced on the Illumina HiSeq System as 87-base-pair reads. The paper's data handling went like this. A later analysis tallied about 77 million unique TCR beta chains across the 640 or so repertoires, and approximately 12 million of those chains were shared by two or more donors. To remove PCR and sequencing errors, raw reads were error-corrected and collapsed into unique sequences using a nearest-neighbor algorithm that merged closely related sequences. V, D and J gene segments were assigned by aligning CDR3 sequences to IMGT reference sequences. For a sequence to be retained, at least a six-nucleotide match to both a V gene segment and a J gene segment was required. Rearrangements were classified as productive when the CDR3 lacked stop codons and remained in frame with V and J, and all other rearrangements were classified as non-productive. CDR3 was defined by IMGT convention, running from the second conserved V-encoded cysteine to the conserved J-encoded phenylalanine. In an earlier analysis of 500 to 650 of the donors, sequences lacking an unambiguous match to a single V gene segment were excluded. An earlier analysis of fewer than 750 of the donors called V segments functional above 56.7% productive rearrangements and segregating when the between-donor standard deviation exceeded 5%. To diagnose cytomegalovirus status from the catalog of TCR beta chain sequences, a statistical classification framework was built. A later analysis assigned V and J genes by comparing TCR nucleotide sequences with IMGT/GENE-DB human TR gene sequences. In a later analysis, CDR3 sequences and most-parsimonious VDJ recombination scenarios were assigned using the TCRdist pipeline. In a later analysis, each TCR beta chain was defined by its CDR3 amino acid sequence together with its V-gene family, and reads without a unique V-gene family were excluded. As a way to deal with suspected cross-contamination and a sequencing artifact, a later analysis dropped hundreds of nucleotide sequences that were highly shared and had low generation probability. For each public chain, a later analysis derived a clonal expansion index from normalized ranks of inferred template counts within each repertoire. A later analysis computed generation probabilities with a VDJ recombination model fitted to out-of-frame rearrangements, and checked the results against IGoR. In a later analysis, hypergeometric tests were used to score TCR-TCR, TCR-HLA and TCR-CMV co-occurrence, with a repertoire-size bias correction applied to TCR pairs. To estimate false discovery rates, a later analysis permuted the HLA or CMV assignments 20 times. In a later analysis, co-occurring TCRs were grouped using DBSCAN, and TCRdist sequence similarity was added for clustering within HLA-allele-positive subsets. Co-occurrence clustering excluded repertoires with fewer than 30,000 or more than 120,000 public chains, plus five with anomalous nucleotide sharing. TCRdb holds this immuneACCESS table with in-frame rearrangements only. Some clones are missing; in checked studies, unresolved V genes explain under half, and the rest has no known cause. The DNA gave D and trimming, while V, J and clone size come from that table. Recorded for this sample are about 85,000 clones; 80% of them occurred a single time. The ten most abundant clones make up roughly a quarter of the sample.

The cohort comprised approximately 700 healthy bone marrow donors. At the time of sampling, every cohort member was nominally healthy, though immune exposures that went unrecorded were likely present. The donor tested CMV seropositive, placing the donor among the 289 seropositive members of the cohort. Each donor provided a peripheral blood sample, and peripheral blood mononuclear cells were used for TCR beta sequencing. Genomic DNA was extracted from the blood cell samples with the Qiagen DNeasy Blood Extraction Kit. Note on this clone: The antigen this receptor binds is unknown. No per-base quality is available; no much larger clone lies one base away.

The germline V gene (reference sequence) gives CDR1 as LNHNV and CDR2 as YYDKDF. Relative to germline, V is missing 5 bases and J is missing 4 bases, with 4 bases of the junction outside any gene match. The CDR3 sequence holds 14 residues, the cysteine and phenylalanine included. CDR3 DNA only is kept here, 42 bases in frame from base 1. This chain is built from TRBV15 and TRBJ1-5, and 8 junction bases match TRBD1. The TCR comes from a woman aged 45-59 years in good health and CMV-seropositive. The sample comprised PBMCs. The CDR3 region has the sequence CATSGYRGNQPQHF. In nucleotide form, the sequence is TGTGCCACCAGCGGGTACAGGGGGAATCAGCCCCAGCATTTT.